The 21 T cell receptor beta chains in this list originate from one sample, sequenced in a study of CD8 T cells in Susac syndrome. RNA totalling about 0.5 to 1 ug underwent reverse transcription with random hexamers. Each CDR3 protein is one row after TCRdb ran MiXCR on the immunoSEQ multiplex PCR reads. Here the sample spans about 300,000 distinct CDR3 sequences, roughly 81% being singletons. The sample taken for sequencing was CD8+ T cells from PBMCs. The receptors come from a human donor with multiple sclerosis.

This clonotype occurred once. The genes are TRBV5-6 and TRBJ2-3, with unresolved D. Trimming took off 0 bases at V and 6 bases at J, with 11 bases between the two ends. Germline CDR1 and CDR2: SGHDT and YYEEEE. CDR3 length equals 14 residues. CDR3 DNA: TGTGCCAGCAGCTTGGATTCGGCTATGGATACGCAGTATTTT. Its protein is CASSLDSAMDTQYF.

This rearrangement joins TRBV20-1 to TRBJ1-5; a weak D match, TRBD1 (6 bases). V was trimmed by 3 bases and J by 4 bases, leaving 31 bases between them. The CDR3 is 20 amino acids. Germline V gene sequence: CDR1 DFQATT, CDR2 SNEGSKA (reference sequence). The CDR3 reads CSASEVLEGTGTRRNQPQHF. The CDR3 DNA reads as TGCAGTGCTAGTGAAGTACTCGAAGGCACAGGGACCCGGCGGAATCAGCCCCAGCATTTT.

As DNA, the CDR3 is TGTGCCAGCAGCCCGGGGGTCGCCGCAACTAATGAAAAACTGTTTTTT. Its protein product is CASSPGVAATNEKLFF. The genes are TRBV5-4 and TRBJ1-4, with D possibly matching TRBD1 (5 bases). This CDR3 contains 16 residues. Germline V lookup: CDR1 SGHNT, CDR2 YYREEE (reference sequence). Trimming cost V 4 bases and J 0 bases, with 13 bases left between them.

The CDR3 DNA is TGCAGCGGCAGGGGTGCAAAAGAGACCCAGTACTTC. Encoded protein: CSGRGAKETQYF. The genes are TRBV29-1 and TRBJ2-5; tentative D call: TRBD1 (6 bases). Between the trimmed V and J ends, which lost 7 bases and 3 bases, there was a span of 12 bases. CDR3 size: 12 residues. Germline CDR1 reads SQVTM; CDR2 reads ANQGSEA.

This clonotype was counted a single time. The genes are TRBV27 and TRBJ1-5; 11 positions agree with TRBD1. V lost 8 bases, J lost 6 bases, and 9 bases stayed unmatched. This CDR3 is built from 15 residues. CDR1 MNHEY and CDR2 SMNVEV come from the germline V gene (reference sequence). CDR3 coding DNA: TGTGCCAGCGCCCCTGGACAGGGGGCGGGTCAGCCCCAGCATTTT. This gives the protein CASAPGQGAGQPQHF.

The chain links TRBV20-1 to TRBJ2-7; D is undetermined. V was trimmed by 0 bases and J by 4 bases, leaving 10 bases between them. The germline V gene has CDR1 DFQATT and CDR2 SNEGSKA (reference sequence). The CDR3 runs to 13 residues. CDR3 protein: CSARDLAAYEQYF. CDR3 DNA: TGCAGTGCTAGAGATTTGGCAGCGTACGAGCAGTACTTC.

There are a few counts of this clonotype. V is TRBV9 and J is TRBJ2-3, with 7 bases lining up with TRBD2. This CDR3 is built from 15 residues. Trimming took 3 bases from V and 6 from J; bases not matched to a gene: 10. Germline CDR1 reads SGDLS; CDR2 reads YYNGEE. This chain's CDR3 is CASSAEGAGADTQYF. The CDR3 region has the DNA TGTGCCAGCAGCGCCGAAGGTGCGGGAGCGGATACGCAGTATTTT.

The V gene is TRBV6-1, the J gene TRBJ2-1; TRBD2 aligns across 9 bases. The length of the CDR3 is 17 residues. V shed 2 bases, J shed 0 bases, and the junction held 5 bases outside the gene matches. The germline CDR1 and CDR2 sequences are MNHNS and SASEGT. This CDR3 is CASSELAGWSSYNEQFF. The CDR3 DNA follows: TGTGCCAGCAGTGAACTAGCGGGATGGAGCTCCTACAATGAGCAGTTCTTC.

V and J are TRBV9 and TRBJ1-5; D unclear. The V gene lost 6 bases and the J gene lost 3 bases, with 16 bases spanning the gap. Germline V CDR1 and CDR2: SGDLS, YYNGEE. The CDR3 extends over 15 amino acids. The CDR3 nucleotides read TGTGCCAGCACCGATTCGATCAGTTCCAATCAGCCCCAGCATTTT. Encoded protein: CASTDSISSNQPQHF.

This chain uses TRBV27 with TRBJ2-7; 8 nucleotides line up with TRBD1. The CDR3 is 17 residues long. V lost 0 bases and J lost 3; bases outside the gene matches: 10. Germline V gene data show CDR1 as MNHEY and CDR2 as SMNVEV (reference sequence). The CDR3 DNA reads TGTGCCAGCAGTTTATCGAATTCCGACAGGGGCGTCTACGAGCAGTACTTC. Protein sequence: CASSLSNSDRGVYEQYF.

CDR3 sequence reads: CASREGGLGNQPQHF. CDR3 nucleotide sequence: TGTGCCAGTAGGGAGGGCGGATTAGGCAATCAGCCCCAGCATTTT. The chain links TRBV28 to TRBJ1-5; no clear D. CDR1 and CDR2 (germline): MDHEN, SYDVKM. The germline V and J ends were trimmed by 9 bases and 2 bases, with 17 bases remaining between them. The CDR3 is 15 amino acids.

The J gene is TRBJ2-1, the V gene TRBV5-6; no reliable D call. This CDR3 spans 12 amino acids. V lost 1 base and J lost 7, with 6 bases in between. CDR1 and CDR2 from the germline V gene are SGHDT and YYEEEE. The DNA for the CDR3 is TGTGCCAGCAGCTTGCAGGTTAATGAGCAGTTCTTC. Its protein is CASSLQVNEQFF.

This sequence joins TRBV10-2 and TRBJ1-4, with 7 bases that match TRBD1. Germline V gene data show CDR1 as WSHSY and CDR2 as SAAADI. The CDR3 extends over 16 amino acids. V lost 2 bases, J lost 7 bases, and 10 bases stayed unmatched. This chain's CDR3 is CASSEHGEGASEKLFF. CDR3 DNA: TGCGCCAGCAGTGAGCATGGTGAGGGGGCGAGTGAAAAACTGTTTTTT.

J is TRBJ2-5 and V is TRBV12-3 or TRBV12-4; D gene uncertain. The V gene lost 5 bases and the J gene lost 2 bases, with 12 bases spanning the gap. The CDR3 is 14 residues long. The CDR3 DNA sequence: TGTGCCAGCAGTCCTGGTTTGCCGCAAGAGACCCAGTACTTC. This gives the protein CASSPGLPQETQYF.

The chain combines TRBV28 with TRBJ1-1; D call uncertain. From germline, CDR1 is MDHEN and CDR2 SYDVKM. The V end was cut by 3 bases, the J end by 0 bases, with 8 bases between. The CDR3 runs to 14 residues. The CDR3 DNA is TGTGCCAGCAGTTTTCCGGGGATGAACACTGAAGCTTTCTTT. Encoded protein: CASSFPGMNTEAFF.

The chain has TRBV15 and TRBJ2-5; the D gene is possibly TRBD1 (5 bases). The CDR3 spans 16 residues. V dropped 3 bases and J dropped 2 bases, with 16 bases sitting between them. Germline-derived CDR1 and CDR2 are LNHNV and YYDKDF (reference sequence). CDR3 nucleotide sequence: TGTGCCACCAGCAGCTATTCCGACAGTTTACAAGAGACCCAGTACTTC. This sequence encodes CATSSYSDSLQETQYF.

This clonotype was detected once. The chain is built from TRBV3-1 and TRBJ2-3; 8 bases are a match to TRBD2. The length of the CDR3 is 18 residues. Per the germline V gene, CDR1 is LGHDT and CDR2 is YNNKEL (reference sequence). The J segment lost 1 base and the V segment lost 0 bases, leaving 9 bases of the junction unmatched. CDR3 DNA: TGTGCCAGCAGCCAAGATCTTAGCGGGATAGCGGGCACAGATACGCAGTATTTT. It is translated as CASSQDLSGIAGTDTQYF.

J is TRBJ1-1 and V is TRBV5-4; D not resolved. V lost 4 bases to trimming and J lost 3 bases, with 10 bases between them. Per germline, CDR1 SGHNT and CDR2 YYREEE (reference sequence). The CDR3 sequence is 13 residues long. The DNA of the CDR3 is TGTGCCAGCAGCGCCCCTCGGGACACTGAAGCTTTCTTT. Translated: CASSAPRDTEAFF.

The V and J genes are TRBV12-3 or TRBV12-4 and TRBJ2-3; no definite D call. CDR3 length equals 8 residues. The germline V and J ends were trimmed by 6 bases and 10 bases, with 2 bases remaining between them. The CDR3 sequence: CASSPQYF. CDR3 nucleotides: TGTGCCAGCAGCCCGCAGTATTTT.

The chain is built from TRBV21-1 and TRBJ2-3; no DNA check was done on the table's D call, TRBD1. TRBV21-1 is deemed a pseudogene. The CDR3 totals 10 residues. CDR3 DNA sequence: TGTGCCAGCGGGGGAGTAACGCAGTATTTT. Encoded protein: CASGGVTQYF.

This CDR3 reads CASSSQGAIDNEQFF. DNA of the CDR3: TGTGCCAGCAGCTCACAGGGGGCAATCGACAATGAGCAGTTCTTC. This rearrangement joins TRBV11-2 to TRBJ2-1; 9 nucleotides align to TRBD1. This CDR3 has 15 residues. The ends lost 4 bases at V and 5 bases at J; junction bases unmatched: 6. Germline CDR1 SGHAT, CDR2 FQNNGV.